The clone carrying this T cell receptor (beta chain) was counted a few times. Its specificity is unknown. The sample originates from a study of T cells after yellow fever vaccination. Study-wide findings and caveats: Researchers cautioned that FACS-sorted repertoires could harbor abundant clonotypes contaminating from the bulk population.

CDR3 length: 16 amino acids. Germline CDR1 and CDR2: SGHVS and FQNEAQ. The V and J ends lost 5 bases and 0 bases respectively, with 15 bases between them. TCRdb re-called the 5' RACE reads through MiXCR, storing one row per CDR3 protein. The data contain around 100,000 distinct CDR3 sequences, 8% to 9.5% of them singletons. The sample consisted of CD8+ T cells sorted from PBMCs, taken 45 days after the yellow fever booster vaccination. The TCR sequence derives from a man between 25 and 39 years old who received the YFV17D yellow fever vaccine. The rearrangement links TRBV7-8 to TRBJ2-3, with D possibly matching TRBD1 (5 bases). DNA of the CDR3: TGTGCCAGCAGCCCCGTCAGGGTCTCTAGCACAGATACGCAGTATTTT. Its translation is CASSPVRVSSTDTQYF.